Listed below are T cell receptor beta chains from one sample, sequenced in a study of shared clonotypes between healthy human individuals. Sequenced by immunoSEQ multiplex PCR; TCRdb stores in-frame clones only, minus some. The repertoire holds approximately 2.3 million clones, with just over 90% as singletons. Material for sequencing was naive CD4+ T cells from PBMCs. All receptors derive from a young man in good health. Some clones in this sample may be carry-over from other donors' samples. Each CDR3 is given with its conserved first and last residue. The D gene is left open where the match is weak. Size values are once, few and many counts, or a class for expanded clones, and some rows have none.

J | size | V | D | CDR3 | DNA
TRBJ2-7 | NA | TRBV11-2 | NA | CASSLRDLTRSFYEQYF | TGTGCCAGCAGCCTTCGGGATTTGACGCGATCCTTTTACGAGCAGTACTTC
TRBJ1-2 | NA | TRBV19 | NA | CASSIGGKANYGYTF | TGTGCCAGTAGTATCGGGGGGAAGGCTAACTATGGCTACACCTTC
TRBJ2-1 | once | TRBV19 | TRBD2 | CASSASGRSSYNEQFF | TGTGCCAGTAGTGCTAGCGGGAGGTCCTCCTACAATGAGCAGTTCTTC
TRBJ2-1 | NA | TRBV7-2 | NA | CASSLRAGRDNEQFF | TGTGCCAGCAGCTTAAGGGCGGGGCGCGACAATGAGCAGTTCTTC
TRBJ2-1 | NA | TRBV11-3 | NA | CASSGRTAGSYNEQFF | TGTGCCAGCAGCGGGAGGACTGCGGGCTCCTACAATGAGCAGTTCTTC
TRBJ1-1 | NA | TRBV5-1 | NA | CASSFQEYGRNTEAFF | TGCGCCAGCAGTTTCCAGGAATATGGGAGGAACACTGAAGCTTTCTTT
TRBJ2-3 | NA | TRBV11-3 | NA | CASSLGGSSTDTQYF | TGTGCCAGCAGCTTAGGCGGTTCTAGCACAGATACGCAGTATTTT
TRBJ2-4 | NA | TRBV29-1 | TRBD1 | CRPDRGISNIQYF | TGCAGACCGGACAGGGGAATCTCTAACATTCAGTACTTC
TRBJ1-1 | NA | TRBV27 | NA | CASSLYRRDTEAFF | TGTGCCAGCAGTTTATACCGACGTGACACTGAAGCTTTCTTT
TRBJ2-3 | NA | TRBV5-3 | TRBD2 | CARSWVGTSGSTDTQYF | TGTGCCAGAAGCTGGGTTGGGACTAGCGGGAGCACAGATACGCAGTATTTT
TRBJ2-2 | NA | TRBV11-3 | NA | CASSGGGELFF | TGTGCCAGCAGTGGTGGCGGGGAGCTGTTTTTT
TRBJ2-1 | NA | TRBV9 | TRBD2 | CASMTSGINEQFF | TGTGCCAGCATGACTAGCGGCATCAATGAGCAGTTCTTC
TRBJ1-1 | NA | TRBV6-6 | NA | CASSYARAEAFF | TGTGCCAGCAGTTACGCGAGGGCTGAAGCTTTCTTT
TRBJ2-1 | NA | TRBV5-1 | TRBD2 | CASSSTVSSGSFDEQFF | TGCGCCAGCAGCTCTACCGTGTCTAGCGGGAGTTTCGATGAGCAGTTCTTC
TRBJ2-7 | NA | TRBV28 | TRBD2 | CASRGAALAGAYEQYF | TGTGCCAGCCGAGGGGCCGCACTAGCGGGAGCCTACGAGCAGTACTTC
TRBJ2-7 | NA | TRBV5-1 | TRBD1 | CASSETGGALKQYF | TGCGCCAGCAGCGAAACAGGGGGCGCGCTTAAGCAGTACTTC
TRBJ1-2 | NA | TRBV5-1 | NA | CASSLVSAQVFGYTF | TGCGCCAGCAGCTTGGTCTCCGCACAGGTGTTTGGCTACACCTTC
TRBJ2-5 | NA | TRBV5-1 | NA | CASSGSGVQETQYF | TGCGCCAGCAGCGGGTCGGGAGTACAGGAGACCCAGTACTTC
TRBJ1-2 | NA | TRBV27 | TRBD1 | CASSLGTGGNYGYTF | TGTGCCAGCAGTCTTGGGACAGGGGGGAACTATGGCTACACCTTC
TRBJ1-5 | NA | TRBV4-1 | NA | CASSHLPNPTLEPQHF | TGCGCCAGCAGCCATCTACCAAATCCAACTTTGGAGCCCCAGCATTTT
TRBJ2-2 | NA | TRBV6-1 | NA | CASSGLSTGELFF | TGTGCCAGCAGTGGACTCAGCACCGGGGAGCTGTTTTTT
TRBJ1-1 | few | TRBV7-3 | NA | CASSLQGMNTEAFF | TGTGCCAGCAGCCTACAGGGAATGAACACTGAAGCTTTCTTT
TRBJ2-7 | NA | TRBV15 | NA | CATSRPTYEQYF | TGTGCCACCAGCAGACCGACCTACGAGCAGTACTTC
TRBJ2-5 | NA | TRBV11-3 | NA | CASSPGTKGTQYF | TGTGCCAGCAGCCCAGGGACGAAAGGGACCCAGTACTTC
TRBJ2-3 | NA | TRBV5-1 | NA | CASSFTIGSTDTQYF | TGCGCCAGCAGCTTTACTATTGGGAGCACAGATACGCAGTATTTT